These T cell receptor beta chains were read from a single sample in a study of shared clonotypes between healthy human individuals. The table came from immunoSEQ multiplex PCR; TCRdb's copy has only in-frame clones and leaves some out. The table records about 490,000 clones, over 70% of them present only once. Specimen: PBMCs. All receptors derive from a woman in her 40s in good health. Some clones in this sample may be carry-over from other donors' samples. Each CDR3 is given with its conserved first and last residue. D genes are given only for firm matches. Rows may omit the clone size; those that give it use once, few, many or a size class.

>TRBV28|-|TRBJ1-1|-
TGTCGTACGGCACGGGGGGGGCTCAACACTGAAGCTTTCTTT
CRTARGGLNTEAFF
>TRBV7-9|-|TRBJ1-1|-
TGTGCCAGCAGAGCGACAGCGAACACTGAAGCTTTCTTT
CASRATANTEAFF
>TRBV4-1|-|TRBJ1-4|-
TGCGCCAGCAGCCAAGGCAGGGTCGACGAAAAACTGTTTTTT
CASSQGRVDEKLFF
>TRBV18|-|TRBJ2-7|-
TGTGCCAGCTCACCGGTGAGCTCCTACGAGCAGTACTTC
CASSPVSSYEQYF
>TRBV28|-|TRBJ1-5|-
TGTGCCAGCAGTTTGATAGGGGTGAATCAGCCCCAGCATTTT
CASSLIGVNQPQHF
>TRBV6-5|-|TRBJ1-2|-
TGTGCCATCAAGGGGGGCGGCAGCTATGGCTACACCTTC
CAIKGGGSYGYTF
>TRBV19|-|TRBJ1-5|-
TGTGCCAGTAGTATAGTCCCCTCGACTTTGCAGCCCCAGCATTTT
CASSIVPSTLQPQHF
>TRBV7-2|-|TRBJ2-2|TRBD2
TGTGCCAGCAGCCAGGGGACTAGCGTAAGCACCGGGGAGCTGTTTTTT
CASSQGTSVSTGELFF
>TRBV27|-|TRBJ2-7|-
TGTGCCAGCAGCAAGCTAGGAGGCGCAGCCTACGAGCAGTACTTC
CASSKLGGAAYEQYF
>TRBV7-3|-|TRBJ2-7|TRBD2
TGTGCCAGCACGCCACCCGGGACTAGCGGGAGTTCGCAGTACTTC
CASTPPGTSGSSQYF
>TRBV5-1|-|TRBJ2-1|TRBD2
TGCGCCAGCAGCTTTGGGCGCCGGGGGGTCACGTCATCCTCCTACAATGAGCAGTTCTTC
CASSFGRRGVTSSSYNEQFF
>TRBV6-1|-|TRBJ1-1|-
TGTGCCAGCAGGTACAGGGCGGAGACTGAAGCTTTCTTT
CASRYRAETEAFF
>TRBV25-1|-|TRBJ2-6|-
TGTGCCAGCAGTCGGGGGGCCTCTGGGGCCAACGTCCTGACTTTC
CASSRGASGANVLTF
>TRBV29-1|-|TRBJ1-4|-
TGCAGCGTTGGGGAAGGGGGGAATGAAAAACTGTTTTTT
CSVGEGGNEKLFF
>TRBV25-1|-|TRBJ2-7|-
TGTGCCAGCTCTAACTACGAGCAGTACTTC
CASSNYEQYF
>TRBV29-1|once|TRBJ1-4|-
TGCAGCGTTTACCAAGATGAAAAACTGTTTTTT
CSVYQDEKLFF
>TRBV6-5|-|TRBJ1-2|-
TGTGCCAGCAGACCCGGGACCGACTATGGCTACACCTTC
CASRPGTDYGYTF
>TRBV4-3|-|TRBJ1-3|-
TGCGCCAGCAGCCAGTCCGCTTTTCGCTCTGGAAACACCATATATTTT
CASSQSAFRSGNTIYF
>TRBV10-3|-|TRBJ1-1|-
TGTGCCATCAGTGAGGTAGGGCCTCGGAACACTGAAGCTTTCTTT
CAISEVGPRNTEAFF
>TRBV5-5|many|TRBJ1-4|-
TGTGCCAGCAGCTTGCAGGATGAAAAACTGTTTTTT
CASSLQDEKLFF
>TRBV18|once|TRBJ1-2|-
TGTGCCAGCTCAGCAGGGACCTATGGCTACACCTTC
CASSAGTYGYTF
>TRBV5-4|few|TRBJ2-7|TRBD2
TGTGCCAGCAGCAGAGGGACTAGCTACGAGCAGTACTTC
CASSRGTSYEQYF
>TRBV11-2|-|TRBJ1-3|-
TGTGCCAGCAGCTTCTTGGGTGGGAAATCTGGAAACACCATATATTTT
CASSFLGGKSGNTIYF
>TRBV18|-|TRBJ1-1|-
TGTGCCACCAGACAAGGTTCAAGATCCACTGAAGCTTTCTTT
CATRQGSRSTEAFF
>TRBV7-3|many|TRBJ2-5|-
TGTGCCAGCAGCTTATCCGCTGCGGGTGGGTTTGGGACCCAGTACTTC
CASSLSAAGGFGTQYF
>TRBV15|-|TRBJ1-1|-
TGTGCCACCAGCACGTTCAGGGACGACACTGAAGCTTTCTTT
CATSTFRDDTEAFF
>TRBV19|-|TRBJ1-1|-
TGTGCCAGTAGTGTCGGGCAGGCGAACACTGAAGCTTTCTTT
CASSVGQANTEAFF
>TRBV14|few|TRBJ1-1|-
TGTGCCAGCAGCCAACTACAGAACACTGAAGCTTTCTTT
CASSQLQNTEAFF
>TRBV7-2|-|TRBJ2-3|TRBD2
TGTGCCAGCAGCCTGGGACTAGCGGGAGTCACAGATACGCAGTATTTT
CASSLGLAGVTDTQYF
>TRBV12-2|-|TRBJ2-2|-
TGTGCAAGTCGCCCGTCCCCTGGGGGGAGGAACACCGGGGAGCTGTTTTTT
CASRPSPGGRNTGELFF
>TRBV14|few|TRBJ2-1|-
TGTGCCAGCAGCCAAGATCCGGGTTGGATCAATGAGCAGTTCTTC
CASSQDPGWINEQFF
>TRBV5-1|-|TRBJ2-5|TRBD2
TGCGCCAGCAGCCAGGGACTAGCGCCGACCCAGTACTTC
CASSQGLAPTQYF
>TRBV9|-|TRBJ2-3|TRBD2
TGTGCCAGCAGCGCCGGACTAGAGTACGTAGATACGCAGTATTTT
CASSAGLEYVDTQYF
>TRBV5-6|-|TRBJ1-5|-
TGTGCCAGCAGCATGACAGGAACGGAGCCCCAGCATTTT
CASSMTGTEPQHF
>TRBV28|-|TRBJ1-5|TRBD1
TGTGCCAGCAGCAATGAATTCAGGGGGCCCCCCTCGCAGCCCCAGCATTTT
CASSNEFRGPPSQPQHF
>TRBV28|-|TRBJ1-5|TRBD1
TGTGCCAGCAGCCACCGACAGGGTGGACAGCCCCAGCATTTT
CASSHRQGGQPQHF
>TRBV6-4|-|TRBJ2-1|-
TGTGCCAGCAGTGACTCGCTAGCTGGGTACAATGAGCAGTTCTTC
CASSDSLAGYNEQFF
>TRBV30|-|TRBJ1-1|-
TGTGCCTGGAATCCGGGGGCAACTGAAGCTTTCTTT
CAWNPGATEAFF
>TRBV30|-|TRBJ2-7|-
TGTGCCTGGAGCAAAAATTACGAGCAGTACTTC
CAWSKNYEQYF
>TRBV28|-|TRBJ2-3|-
TGTGCCAGCACGCAGGGGAGTAGCGGACGAGATACGCAGTATTTT
CASTQGSSGRDTQYF
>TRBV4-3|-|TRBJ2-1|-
TGCGCCAGCAGCCTACAGTCCGCGAGCAATGAGCAGTTCTTC
CASSLQSASNEQFF
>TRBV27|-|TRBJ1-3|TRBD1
TGTGCCAGCAGTTTATATCCCGGGACAGGGGGCTTTACCGCTGGAAACACCATATATTTT
CASSLYPGTGGFTAGNTIYF
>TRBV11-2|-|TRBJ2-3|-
TGTGCCAGCAGCTTATGGGGGCGGGCAGATACGCAGTATTTT
CASSLWGRADTQYF
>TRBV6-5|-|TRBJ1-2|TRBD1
TGTGCCAGCAGAACAGGGGGCAGCGACTATGGCTACACCTTC
CASRTGGSDYGYTF
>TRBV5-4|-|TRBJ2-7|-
TGTGCCAGCAGCTTGGATCTTACCTACGAGCAGTACTTC
CASSLDLTYEQYF
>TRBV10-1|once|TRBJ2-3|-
TGCGCCAGCAGTGGAAAAGGCGGGCTTGCAGATACGCAGTATTTT
CASSGKGGLADTQYF
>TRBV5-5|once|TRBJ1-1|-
TGTGCCAGCAGCTTGTTGGATACCGGGAGGACTGAAGCTTTCTTT
CASSLLDTGRTEAFF
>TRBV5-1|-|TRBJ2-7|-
TGCGCCAGCAGCTCACCCGGGGGATACGAGCAGTACTTC
CASSSPGGYEQYF
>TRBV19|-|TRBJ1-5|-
TGTGCCAGTAGTATCCCCGGGAAGGAACAGCCCCAGCATTTT
CASSIPGKEQPQHF